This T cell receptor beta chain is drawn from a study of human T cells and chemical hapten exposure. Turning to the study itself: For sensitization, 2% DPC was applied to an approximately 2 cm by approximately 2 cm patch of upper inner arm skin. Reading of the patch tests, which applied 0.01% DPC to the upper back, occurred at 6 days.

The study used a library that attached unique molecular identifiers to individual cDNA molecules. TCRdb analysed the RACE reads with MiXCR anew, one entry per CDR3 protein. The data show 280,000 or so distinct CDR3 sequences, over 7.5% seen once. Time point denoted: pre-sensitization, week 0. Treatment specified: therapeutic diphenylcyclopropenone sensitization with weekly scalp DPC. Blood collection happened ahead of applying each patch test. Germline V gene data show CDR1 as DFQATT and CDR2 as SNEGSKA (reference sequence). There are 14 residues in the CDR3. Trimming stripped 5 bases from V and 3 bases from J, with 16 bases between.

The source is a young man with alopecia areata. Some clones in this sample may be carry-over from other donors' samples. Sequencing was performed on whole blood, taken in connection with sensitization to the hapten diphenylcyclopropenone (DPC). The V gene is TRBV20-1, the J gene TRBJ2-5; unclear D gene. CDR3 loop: CSAVSGQTKETQYF. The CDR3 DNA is TGCAGTGCTGTATCTGGCCAAACAAAAGAGACCCAGTACTTC.